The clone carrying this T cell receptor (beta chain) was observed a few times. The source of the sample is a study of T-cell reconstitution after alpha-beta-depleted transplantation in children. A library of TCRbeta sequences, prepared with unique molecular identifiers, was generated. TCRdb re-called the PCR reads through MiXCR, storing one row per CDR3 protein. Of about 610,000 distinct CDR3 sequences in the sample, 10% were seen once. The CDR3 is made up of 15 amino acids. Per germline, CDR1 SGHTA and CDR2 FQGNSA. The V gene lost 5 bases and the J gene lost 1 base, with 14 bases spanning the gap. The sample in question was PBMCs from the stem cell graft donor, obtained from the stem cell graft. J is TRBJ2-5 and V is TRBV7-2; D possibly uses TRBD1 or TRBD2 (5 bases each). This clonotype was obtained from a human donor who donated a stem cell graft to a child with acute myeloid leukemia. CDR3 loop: CASSQKYGGQETQYF. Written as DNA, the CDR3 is TGTGCCAGCAGCCAAAAGTATGGGGGCCAAGAGACCCAGTACTTC.